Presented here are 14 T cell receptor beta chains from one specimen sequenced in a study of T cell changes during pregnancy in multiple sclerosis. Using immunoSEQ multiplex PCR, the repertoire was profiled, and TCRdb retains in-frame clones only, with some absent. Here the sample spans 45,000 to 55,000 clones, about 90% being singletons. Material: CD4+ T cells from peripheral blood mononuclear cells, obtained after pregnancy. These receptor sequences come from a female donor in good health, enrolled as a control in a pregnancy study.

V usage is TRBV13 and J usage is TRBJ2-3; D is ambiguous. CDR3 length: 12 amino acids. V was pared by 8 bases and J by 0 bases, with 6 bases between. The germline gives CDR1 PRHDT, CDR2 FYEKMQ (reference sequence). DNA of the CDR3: TGTGCCAGCGCCCAGAGCACAGATACGCAGTATTTT. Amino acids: CASAQSTDTQYF.

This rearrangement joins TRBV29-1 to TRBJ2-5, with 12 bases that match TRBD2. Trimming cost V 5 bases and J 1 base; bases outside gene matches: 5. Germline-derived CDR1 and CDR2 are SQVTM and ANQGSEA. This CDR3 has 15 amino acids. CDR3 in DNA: TGCAGCGTTTCGACTAGCGGGGGCGGCCAAGAGACCCAGTACTTC. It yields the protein CSVSTSGGGQETQYF.

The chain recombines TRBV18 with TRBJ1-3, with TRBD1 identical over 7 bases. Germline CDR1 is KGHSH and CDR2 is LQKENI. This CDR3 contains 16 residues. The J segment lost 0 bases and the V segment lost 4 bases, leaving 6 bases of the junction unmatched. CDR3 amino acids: CASSHYRGGSGNTIYF. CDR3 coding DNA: TGTGCCAGCTCACACTACAGGGGCGGCTCTGGAAACACCATATATTTT.

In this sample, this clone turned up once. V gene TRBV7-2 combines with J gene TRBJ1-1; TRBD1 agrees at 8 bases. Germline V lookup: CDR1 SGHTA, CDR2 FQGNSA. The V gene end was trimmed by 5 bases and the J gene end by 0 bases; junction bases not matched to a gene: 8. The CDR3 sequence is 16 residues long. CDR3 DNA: TGTGCCAGCAGCCCTCCAGGGGGCGCCATGAACACTGAAGCTTTCTTT. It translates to CASSPPGGAMNTEAFF.

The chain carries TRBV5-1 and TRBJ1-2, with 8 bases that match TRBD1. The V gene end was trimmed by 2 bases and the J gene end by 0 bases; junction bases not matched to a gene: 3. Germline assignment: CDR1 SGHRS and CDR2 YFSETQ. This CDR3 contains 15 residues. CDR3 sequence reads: CASSFLTGANYGYTF. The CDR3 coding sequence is TGCGCCAGCAGCTTCCTGACAGGGGCTAACTATGGCTACACCTTC.

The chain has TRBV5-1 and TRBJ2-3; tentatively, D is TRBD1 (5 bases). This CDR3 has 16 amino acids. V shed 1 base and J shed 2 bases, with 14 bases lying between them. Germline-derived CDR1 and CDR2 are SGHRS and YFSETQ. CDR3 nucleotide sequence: TGCGCCAGCAGCTTGCCCATCGCAGGGATCACAGATACGCAGTATTTT. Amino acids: CASSLPIAGITDTQYF.

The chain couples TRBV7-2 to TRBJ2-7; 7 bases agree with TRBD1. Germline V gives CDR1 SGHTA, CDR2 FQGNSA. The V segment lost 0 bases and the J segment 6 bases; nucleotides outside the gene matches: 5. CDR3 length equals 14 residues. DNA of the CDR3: TGTGCCAGCAGCTTAGCCGACAGGGCGGGCGAGCAGTACTTC. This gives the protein CASSLADRAGEQYF.

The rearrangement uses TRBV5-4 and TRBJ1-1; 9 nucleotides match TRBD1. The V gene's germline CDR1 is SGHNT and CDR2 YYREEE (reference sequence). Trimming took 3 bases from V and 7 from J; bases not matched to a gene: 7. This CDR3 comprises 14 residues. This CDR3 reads CASSSMTGGNEAFF. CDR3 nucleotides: TGTGCCAGCAGCTCGATGACAGGGGGGAATGAAGCTTTCTTT.

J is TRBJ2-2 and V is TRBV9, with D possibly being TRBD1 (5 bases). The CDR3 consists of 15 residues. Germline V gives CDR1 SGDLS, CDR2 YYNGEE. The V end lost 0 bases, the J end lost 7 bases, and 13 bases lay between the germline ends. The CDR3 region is CASSVAMGPDGELFF. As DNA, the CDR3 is TGTGCCAGCAGCGTAGCAATGGGGCCTGACGGGGAGCTGTTTTTT. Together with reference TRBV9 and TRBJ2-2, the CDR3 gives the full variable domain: DSGVTQTPKHLITATGQRVTLRCSPRSGDLSVYWYQQSLDQGLQFLIQYYNGEERAKGNILERFSAQQFPDLHSELNLSSLELGDSALYFCASSVAMGPDGELFFGEGSRLTVL.

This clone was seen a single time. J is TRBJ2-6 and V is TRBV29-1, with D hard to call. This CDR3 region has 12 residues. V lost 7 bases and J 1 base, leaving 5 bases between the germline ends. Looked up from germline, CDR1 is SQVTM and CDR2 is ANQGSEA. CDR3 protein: CSAQSGANVLTF. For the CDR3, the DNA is TGCAGCGCCCAGTCTGGGGCCAACGTCCTGACTTTC. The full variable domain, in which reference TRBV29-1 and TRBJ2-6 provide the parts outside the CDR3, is SAVISQKPSRDICQRGTSLTIQCQVDSQVTMMFWYRQQPGQSLTLIATANQGSEATYESGFVIDKFPISRPNLTFSTLTVSNMSPEDSSIYLCSAQSGANVLTFGAGSRLTVL.

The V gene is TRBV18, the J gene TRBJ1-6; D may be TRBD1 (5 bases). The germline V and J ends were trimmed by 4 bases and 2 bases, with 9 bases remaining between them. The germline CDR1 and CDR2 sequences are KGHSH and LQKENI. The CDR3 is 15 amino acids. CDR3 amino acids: CASSQGDTYNSPLHF. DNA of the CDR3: TGTGCCAGCTCACAAGGGGATACCTATAATTCACCCCTCCACTTT.

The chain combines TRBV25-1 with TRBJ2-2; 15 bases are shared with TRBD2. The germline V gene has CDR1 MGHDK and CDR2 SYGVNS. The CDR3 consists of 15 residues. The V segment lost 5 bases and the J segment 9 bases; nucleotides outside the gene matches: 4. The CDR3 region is CASSWTSGGARELFF. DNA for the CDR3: TGTGCCAGCAGTTGGACTAGCGGGGGGGCCCGGGAGCTGTTTTTT.

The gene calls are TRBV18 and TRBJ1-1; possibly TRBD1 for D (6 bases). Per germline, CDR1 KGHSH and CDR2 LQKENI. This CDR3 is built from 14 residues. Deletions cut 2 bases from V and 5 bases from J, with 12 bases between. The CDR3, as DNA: TGTGCCAGCTCACCAGGTTTAGGGGGTACTGAAGCTTTCTTT. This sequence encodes CASSPGLGGTEAFF.

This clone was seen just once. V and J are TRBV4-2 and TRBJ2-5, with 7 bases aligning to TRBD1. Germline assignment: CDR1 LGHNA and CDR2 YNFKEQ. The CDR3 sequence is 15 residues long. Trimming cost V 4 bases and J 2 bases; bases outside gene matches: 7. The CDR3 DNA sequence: TGTGCCAGCAGCCGAACAGGGGTTCGACAAGAGACCCAGTACTTC. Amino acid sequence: CASSRTGVRQETQYF.